This passage covers 12 T cell receptor beta chains from one sample sequenced in a study of CD8+ T cells in alopecia areata. Reverse transcribed after extraction, RNA yielded cDNA as the sequencing template. Assay: immunoSEQ multiplex PCR; the TCRdb copy retains only in-frame clones and omits some. The profile shows 130,000 to 150,000 clones, approximately 50% of them singletons. Sample: CD4+ T cells sorted from blood, taken at week 0. The receptors were gathered from a human donor with alopecia areata.

The chain joins TRBV19 to TRBJ2-1, with D unclear. The CDR3 has 15 amino acids. Germline assignment: CDR1 LNHDA and CDR2 SQIVND (reference sequence). The V gene lost 3 bases and the J gene lost 2 bases, with 11 bases spanning the gap. In DNA form, the CDR3 reads TGTGCCAGTAGTATGTTTGAGAAACCCTACAATGAGCAGTTCTTC. As protein: CASSMFEKPYNEQFF.

V usage is TRBV9 and J usage is TRBJ2-2; no clear D. Germline loops: CDR1 SGDLS, CDR2 YYNGEE. The CDR3 extends over 16 amino acids. V was clipped by 5 bases and J by 2 bases, with 16 bases between them. CDR3 region: CASRETPSINTGELFF. The DNA of the CDR3 is TGTGCCAGCAGGGAGACCCCGTCCATAAACACCGGGGAGCTGTTTTTT.

The V call is TRBV29-1, the J call TRBJ2-1, with 9 bases that match TRBD1. Unmatched junction bases numbered 4, after V lost 4 bases and J lost 3 bases. Germline V gene sequence: CDR1 SQVTM, CDR2 ANQGSEA. The CDR3 has 14 amino acids. CDR3 nucleotide sequence: TGCAGCGTTGCCCCGGGACAGGGCTACAATGAGCAGTTCTTC. It yields the protein CSVAPGQGYNEQFF.

This clone was picked up a small number of times. This rearrangement joins TRBV4-3 to TRBJ1-2; no clear D gene. V lost 4 bases to trimming and J lost 8 bases, with 23 bases between them. Germline V gene data show CDR1 as LGHNA and CDR2 as YSLEER. The CDR3 totals 16 residues. The CDR3 sequence is CASSPDSERRTGGYTF. The DNA for the CDR3 is TGCGCCAGCAGCCCGGATTCGGAAAGGAGAACCGGGGGCTACACCTTC.

This clone was recorded a few times. The J gene is TRBJ1-1, the V gene TRBV29-1; D gene ambiguous. Germline loops: CDR1 SQVTM, CDR2 ANQGSEA. Between the trimmed V and J ends, which lost 3 bases and 1 base, there was a span of 12 bases. This CDR3 has 14 amino acids. This CDR3 reads CSVDWGSRNTEAFF. CDR3 in DNA: TGCAGCGTTGACTGGGGTTCAAGGAACACTGAAGCTTTCTTT. The variable domain in full, with the rest retrieved from reference TRBV29-1 and TRBJ1-1, is SAVISQKPSRDICQRGTSLTIQCQVDSQVTMMFWYRQQPGQSLTLIATANQGSEATYESGFVIDKFPISRPNLTFSTLTVSNMSPEDSSIYLCSVDWGSRNTEAFFGQGTRLTVV.

The CDR3 DNA follows: TGCAGCGTTGGTCGTGCGGGGCTAGGATTTGATACGCAGTATTTT. This codes for CSVGRAGLGFDTQYF. The chain couples TRBV29-1 to TRBJ2-3; D may be TRBD2 (6 bases). The length of the CDR3 is 15 residues. The germline V gene has CDR1 SQVTM and CDR2 ANQGSEA. Deletions cut 4 bases from V and 6 bases from J, with 20 bases between.

This clone was found a few times. The J gene is TRBJ2-5, the V gene TRBV29-1, with 7 bases fitting TRBD1. Losses at the gene ends were 7 bases for V and 2 bases for J; bases not matched to a gene: 4. Germline CDR1 reads SQVTM; CDR2 reads ANQGSEA. CDR3 size: 12 residues. Here the CDR3 reads CSGGQQQETQYF. The CDR3, as DNA: TGCAGCGGGGGACAGCAGCAAGAGACCCAGTACTTC.

This clone was detected only once. The chain couples TRBV5-1 to TRBJ2-7, with TRBD1 matching over 8 bases. Germline CDR1 is SGHRS and CDR2 is YFSETQ. The ends lost 0 bases at V and 6 bases at J; junction bases unmatched: 2. This CDR3 has 13 amino acids. CDR3 loop: CASSLGTGIEQYF. The CDR3 DNA is TGCGCCAGCAGCTTGGGGACAGGGATCGAGCAGTACTTC.

The V and J genes are TRBV29-1 and TRBJ2-7; TRBD2 might be the D (6 bases). Germline assignment: CDR1 SQVTM and CDR2 ANQGSEA. Deletions cut 7 bases from V and 6 bases from J, with 19 bases between. The CDR3 is 13 residues long. The CDR3 spells CSAVAGFRGEQYF. The CDR3 bases are TGCAGCGCGGTGGCGGGATTTCGGGGCGAGCAGTACTTC.

This sequence joins TRBV5-1 and TRBJ1-2; D is ambiguous. Germline V gives CDR1 SGHRS, CDR2 YFSETQ. This CDR3 comprises 13 residues. V was clipped by 1 base and J by 6 bases, with 10 bases between them. CDR3 amino acids: CASSLHSNDGYTF. CDR3 sequence (DNA): TGCGCCAGCAGCTTGCACAGCAATGATGGCTACACCTTC.

V usage is TRBV27 and J usage is TRBJ2-4; 9 nucleotides agree with TRBD1. The J segment lost 9 bases and the V segment lost 8 bases, leaving 17 bases of the junction unmatched. The CDR3 loop spans 16 amino acids. Germline V gene sequence: CDR1 MNHEY, CDR2 SMNVEV (reference sequence). CDR3 in DNA: TGTGCCAGCCGGACCCGGGACAGGGCTGGATTCGGCATTCAGTACTTC. Protein sequence: CASRTRDRAGFGIQYF.

This clone has a handful of counts. The rearrangement links TRBV28 to TRBJ1-5; 10 bases fit TRBD1. The CDR3 consists of 15 residues. The ends lost 6 bases at V and 15 bases at J; junction bases unmatched: 17. Germline V lookup: CDR1 MDHEN, CDR2 SYDVKM. DNA for the CDR3: TGTGCCAGCAGCTGGGGTGGGGACAGGGGTCCCCTTGGGCATTTT. It translates to CASSWGGDRGPLGHF. Together with reference TRBV28 and TRBJ1-5, the CDR3 gives the full variable domain: DVKVTQSSRYLVKRTGEKVFLECVQDMDHENMFWYRQDPGLGLRLIYFSYDVKMKEKGDIPEGYSVSREKKERFSLILESASTNQTSMYLCASSWGGDRGPLGHFGDGTRLSIL.